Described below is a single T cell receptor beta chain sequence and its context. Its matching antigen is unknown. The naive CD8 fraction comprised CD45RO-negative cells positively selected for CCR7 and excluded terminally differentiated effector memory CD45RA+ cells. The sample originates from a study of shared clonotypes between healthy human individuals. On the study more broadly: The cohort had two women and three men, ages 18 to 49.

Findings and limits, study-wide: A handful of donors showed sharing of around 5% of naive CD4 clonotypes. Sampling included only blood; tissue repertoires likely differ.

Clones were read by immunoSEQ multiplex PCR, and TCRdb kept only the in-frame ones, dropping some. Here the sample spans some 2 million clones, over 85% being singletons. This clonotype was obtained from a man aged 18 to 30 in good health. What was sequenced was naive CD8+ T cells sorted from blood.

Here the CDR3 reads CATLRERGSDQPQHF. The CDR3 coding sequence is TGTGCCACCCTCAGGGAGCGAGGTTCAGATCAGCCCCAGCATTTT. The V gene is TRBV15, the J gene TRBJ1-5; D is possibly TRBD1 (5 bases). CDR3 size: 15 residues. Trimming pared 8 bases from V and 5 bases from J, leaving 19 bases between. Looked up from germline, CDR1 is LNHNV and CDR2 is YYDKDF (reference sequence).